This T cell receptor (beta chain) was captured in a study of identical twins. General study findings and limits: Conclusions rested on cross-sectional statistics rather than following the same donors.

As regards this clonotype: Its antigen remains unidentified.

MiXCR, run by TCRdb on the 5' RACE reads, gives a single entry per CDR3 protein. The data show more than 600,000 distinct CDR3 sequences, over 15% seen once. The same specimen was also included in a second study, on T cells expressing NK-cell markers.

The sample taken for sequencing was PBMCs. This TCR derives from a woman younger than 35 in good health.

The CDR3 nucleotides are TGCAGTGCTAGGGGACTAGCGGGGGCTCAAGAGACCCAGTACTTC. Protein: CSARGLAGAQETQYF. The chain carries TRBV20-1 and TRBJ2-5; TRBD2 aligns across 14 bases. CDR3 length: 15 residues. CDR1 is DFQATT and CDR2 is SNEGSKA in the germline V gene (reference sequence). Germline trimming cut 3 bases from V and 2 bases from J; bases unmatched to any gene: 2.